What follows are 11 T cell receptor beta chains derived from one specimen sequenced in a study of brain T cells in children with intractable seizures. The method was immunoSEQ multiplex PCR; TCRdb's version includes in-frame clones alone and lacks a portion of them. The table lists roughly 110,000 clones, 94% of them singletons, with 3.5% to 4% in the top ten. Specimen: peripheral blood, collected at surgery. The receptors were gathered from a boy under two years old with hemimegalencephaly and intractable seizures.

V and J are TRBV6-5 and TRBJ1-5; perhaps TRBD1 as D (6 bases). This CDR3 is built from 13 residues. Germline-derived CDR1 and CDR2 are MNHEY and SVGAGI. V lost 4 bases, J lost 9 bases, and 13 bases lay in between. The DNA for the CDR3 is TGTGCCAGCAGTTCTCCAGGGGTAGGGCCCCAGCATTTT. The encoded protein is CASSSPGVGPQHF.

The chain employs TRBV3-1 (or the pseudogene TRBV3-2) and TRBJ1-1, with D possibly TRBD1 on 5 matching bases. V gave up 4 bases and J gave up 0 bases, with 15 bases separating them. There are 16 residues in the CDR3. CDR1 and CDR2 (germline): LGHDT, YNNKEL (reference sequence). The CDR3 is CASSLRTPRVNTEAFF. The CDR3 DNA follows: TGTGCCAGCAGCCTGCGCACTCCCAGGGTGAACACTGAAGCTTTCTTT.

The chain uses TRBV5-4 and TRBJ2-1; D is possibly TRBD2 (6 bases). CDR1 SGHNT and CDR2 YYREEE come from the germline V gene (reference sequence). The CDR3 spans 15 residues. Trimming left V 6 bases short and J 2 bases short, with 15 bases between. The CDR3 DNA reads TGTGCCAGCACCCCTTCGGCGGGAACCTACAATGAGCAGTTCTTC. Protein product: CASTPSAGTYNEQFF. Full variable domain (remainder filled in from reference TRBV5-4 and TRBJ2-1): ETGVTQSPTHLIKTRGQQVTLRCSSQSGHNTVSWYQQALGQGPQFIFQYYREEENGRGNFPPRFSGLQFPNYSSELNVNALELDDSALYLCASTPSAGTYNEQFFGPGTRLTVL.

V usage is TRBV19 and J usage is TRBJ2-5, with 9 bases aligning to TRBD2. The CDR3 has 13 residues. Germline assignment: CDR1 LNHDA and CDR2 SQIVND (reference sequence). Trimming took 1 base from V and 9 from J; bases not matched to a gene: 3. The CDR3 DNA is TGTGCCAGTAGTATAGTCGCGGGAGGGGCCCAGTACTTC. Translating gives CASSIVAGGAQYF.

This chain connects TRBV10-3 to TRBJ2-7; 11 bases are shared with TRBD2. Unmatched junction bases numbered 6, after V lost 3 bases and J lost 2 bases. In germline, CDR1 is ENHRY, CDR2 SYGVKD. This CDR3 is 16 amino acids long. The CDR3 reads CAISEPLGLAAYEQYF. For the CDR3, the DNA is TGTGCCATCAGTGAACCACTGGGACTAGCGGCCTACGAGCAGTACTTC.

In DNA form, the CDR3 reads TGTGCCAGCACCAAGAGGGACTCAGAGGAGGGCACAGATACGCAGTATTTT. Translating it yields CASTKRDSEEGTDTQYF. The chain couples TRBV11-2 to TRBJ2-3; TRBD2 is a possible D gene (6 bases). There are 17 residues in the CDR3. Germline loops: CDR1 SGHAT, CDR2 FQNNGV. Trimming removed 7 bases from V and 1 base from J, with 21 bases in between.

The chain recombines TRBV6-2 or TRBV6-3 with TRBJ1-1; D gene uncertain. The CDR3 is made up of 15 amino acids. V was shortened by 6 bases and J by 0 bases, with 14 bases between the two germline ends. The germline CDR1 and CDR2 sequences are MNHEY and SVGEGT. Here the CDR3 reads CASSPMAGMNTEAFF. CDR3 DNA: TGTGCCAGCAGCCCCATGGCGGGGATGAACACTGAAGCTTTCTTT.

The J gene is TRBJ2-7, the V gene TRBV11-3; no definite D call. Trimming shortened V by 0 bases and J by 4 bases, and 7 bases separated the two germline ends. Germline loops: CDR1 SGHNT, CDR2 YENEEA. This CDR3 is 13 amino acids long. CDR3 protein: CASSLDLSYEQYF. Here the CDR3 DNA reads TGTGCCAGCAGCTTAGATCTGTCTTACGAGCAGTACTTC.

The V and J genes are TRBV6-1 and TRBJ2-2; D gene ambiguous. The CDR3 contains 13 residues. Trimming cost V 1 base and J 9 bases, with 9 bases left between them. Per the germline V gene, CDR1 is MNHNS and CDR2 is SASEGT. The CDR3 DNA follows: TGTGCCAGCAGTGAAGGGGTGCAACGGGAGCTGTTTTTT. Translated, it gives CASSEGVQRELFF.

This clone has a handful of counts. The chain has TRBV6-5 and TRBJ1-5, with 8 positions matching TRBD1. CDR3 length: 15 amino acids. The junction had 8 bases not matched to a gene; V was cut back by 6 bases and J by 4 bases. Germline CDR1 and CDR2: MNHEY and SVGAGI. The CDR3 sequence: CASRPTGGVNQPQHF. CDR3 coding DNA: TGTGCCAGCAGACCCACAGGGGGTGTAAATCAGCCCCAGCATTTT.

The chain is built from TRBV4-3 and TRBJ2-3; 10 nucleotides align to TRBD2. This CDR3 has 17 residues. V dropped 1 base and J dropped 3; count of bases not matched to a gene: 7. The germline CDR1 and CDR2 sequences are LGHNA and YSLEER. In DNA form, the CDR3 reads TGCGCCAGCAGCCAAGGGACCGGGACTAGCGTAACAGATACGCAGTATTTT. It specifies CASSQGTGTSVTDTQYF.